This note documents a single T cell receptor beta chain sequence. This clone has a handful of counts. Its antigen is unknown. Base-call qualities are not available, and no considerably larger clone is one nucleotide away. The collaborating institutions used their own protocols to collect whole blood in K2EDTA tubes. For TCRbeta analysis, collaborators shipped samples as frozen whole blood, isolated PBMCs, or DNA extracted from either of those sample types. After removal of 5 bases from V and 5 bases from J, the junction retains 11 bases not matched to a gene. Sequences SGHVS (CDR1) and FQNEAQ (CDR2) are obtained from the germline V gene. The CDR3 contains 16 residues, cysteine and phenylalanine counted. The only DNA kept is the CDR3, 48 bases in frame from the first base. These data belong to a study of blood T cell repertoires in COVID-19 (dated by TCRdb to the early 2020s). Some background on the complete study: Samples from collaborators originated in the United States, Italy and Spain and spanned both the acute and convalescent phases of COVID-19. The material from the prospective study consisted of cDNA or gDNA derived from T cells, B-cell-depleted T cells, or PBMCs. Deeply sampled blood TCRbeta repertoires from subjects exposed to, actively infected with, or recovered from COVID-19 were included in the dataset. The repertoires were released in a freely available public database intended as a resource for research on the immune response to SARS-CoV-2. The samples were drawn from two sources: the first 160 participants of the ongoing ImmuneRACE study, and 1,200 or so subjects contributed by 6 global collaborators. Nearly every sample came with metadata listing a de-identified subject ID, COVID-19 status, age in years and sex. Where available, HLA class I and class II types were obtained from metadata supplied by the sample provider rather than from assay-based typing. The research as a whole found: The quantity of clinical and demographic metadata differed by source and by participant and was supplied without curation.

TCRbeta CDR3 regions were amplified from genomic DNA by means of the immunoSEQ Assay, a bias-controlled multiplex PCR. Regarding the original processing steps: Nucleated cell counts per sample were estimated from amplification of reference gene primers within the assay. To quantify the absolute abundance of each unique TCRbeta CDR3 rearrangement, sequence reads were collapsed and filtered. For each sample, productive Simpson clonality was calculated as the square root of Simpson's diversity index across productive rearrangements. TCRdb limited this immuneACCESS table to in-frame rearrangements with V and J called. A share of clones is missing; checked studies link under half to unresolved V genes, and the rest is unexplained. The DNA gave D and trimming, while V, J and clone size come from that table. Across this sample there are approximately 59,000 clones, with more than 70% seen only once. The ten top clones hold roughly a fifth of the sample.

The sample was peripheral blood. The TCR sequence derives from a human donor in a cohort sampled during active COVID-19. The chain employs TRBV7-8 and TRBJ1-1; the central 10 bases match TRBD1. The CDR3 protein is CASSRRRTGGWTEAFF. The sequence in DNA is TGTGCCAGCAGCAGGCGGCGGACAGGGGGGTGGACTGAAGCTTTCTTT.